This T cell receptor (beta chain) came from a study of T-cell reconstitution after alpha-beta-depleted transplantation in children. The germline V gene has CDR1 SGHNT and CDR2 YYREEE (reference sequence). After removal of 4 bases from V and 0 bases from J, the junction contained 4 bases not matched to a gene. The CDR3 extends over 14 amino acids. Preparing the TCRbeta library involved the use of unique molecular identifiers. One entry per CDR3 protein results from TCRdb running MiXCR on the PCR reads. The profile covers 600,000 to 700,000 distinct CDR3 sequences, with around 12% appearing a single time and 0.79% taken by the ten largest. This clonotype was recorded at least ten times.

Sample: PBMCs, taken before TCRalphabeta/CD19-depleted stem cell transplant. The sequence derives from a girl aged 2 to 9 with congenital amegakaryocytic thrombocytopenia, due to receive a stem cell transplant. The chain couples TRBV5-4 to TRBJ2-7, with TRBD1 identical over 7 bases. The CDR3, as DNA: TGTGCCAGCAGCGAAAGACAGGGCTCCTACGAGCAGTACTTC. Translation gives CASSERQGSYEQYF.